This record covers a single T cell receptor (beta chain). Antigen unknown. This sample also contains other DNA sequences that code for the same CDR3. The CDR3 is 12 residues long. Trimming shortened V by 5 bases and J by 5 bases, and 6 bases separated the two germline ends. The germline CDR1 and CDR2 sequences are MDHEN and SYDVKM. These data originate in a study of shared clonotypes between healthy human individuals. Notes on the study in general: Sharing across a few donors was seen in 4% to 5.5% of naive CD4 clonotypes.

Clones were sequenced by immunoSEQ multiplex PCR, and TCRdb holds only the in-frame ones, with some missing. The table records a few million clones, 85% to 95% of them present only once. The sequence was obtained from a man younger than 30 in good health. Some clones in this sample may be carry-over from other donors' samples. The sample consisted of naive CD4+ T cells from PBMCs. Regarding subset: CD45RA+ positively selected. The chain links TRBV28 to TRBJ1-4; D is unclear. CDR3 residues: CASSLGNEKLFF. In DNA, the CDR3 is TGTGCCAGCAGTCTAGGGAATGAAAAACTGTTTTTT.